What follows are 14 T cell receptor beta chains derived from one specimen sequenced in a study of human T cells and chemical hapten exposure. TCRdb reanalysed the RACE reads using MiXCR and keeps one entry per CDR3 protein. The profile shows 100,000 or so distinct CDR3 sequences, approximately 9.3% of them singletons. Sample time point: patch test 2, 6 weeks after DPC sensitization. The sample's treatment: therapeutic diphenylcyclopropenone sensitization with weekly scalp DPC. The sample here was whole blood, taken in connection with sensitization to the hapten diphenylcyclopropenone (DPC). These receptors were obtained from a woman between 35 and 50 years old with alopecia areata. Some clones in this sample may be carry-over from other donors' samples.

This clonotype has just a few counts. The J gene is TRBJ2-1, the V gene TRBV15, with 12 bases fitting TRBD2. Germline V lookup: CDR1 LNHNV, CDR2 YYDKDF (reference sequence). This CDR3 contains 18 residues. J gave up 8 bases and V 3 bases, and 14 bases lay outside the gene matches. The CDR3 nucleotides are TGTGCCACCAGCAGCCTAAACCTAGCGGGAGGGCGTTACGATGAGCAGTTCTTC. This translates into CATSSLNLAGGRYDEQFF.

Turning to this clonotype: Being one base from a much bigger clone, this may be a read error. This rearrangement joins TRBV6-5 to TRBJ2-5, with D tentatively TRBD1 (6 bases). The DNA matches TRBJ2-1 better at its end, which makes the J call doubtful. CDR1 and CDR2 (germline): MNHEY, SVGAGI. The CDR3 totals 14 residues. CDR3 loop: CASRRDKKQETQFF. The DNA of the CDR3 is TGTGCCAGCAGGAGGGACAAGAAACAAGAGACCCAGTTCTTC.

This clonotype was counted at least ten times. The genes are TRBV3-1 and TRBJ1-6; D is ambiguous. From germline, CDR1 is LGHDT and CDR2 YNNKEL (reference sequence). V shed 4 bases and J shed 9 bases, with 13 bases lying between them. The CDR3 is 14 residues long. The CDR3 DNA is TGTGCCAGCAGCCCCAGGTTCTTCGGTTCACCCCTCCACTTT. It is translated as CASSPRFFGSPLHF. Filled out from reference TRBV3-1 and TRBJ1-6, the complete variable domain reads DTAVSQTPKYLVTQMGNDKSIKCEQNLGHDTMYWYKQDSKKFLKIMFSYNNKELIINETVPNRFSPKSPDKAHLNLHINSLELGDSAVYFCASSPRFFGSPLHFGNGTRLTVT.

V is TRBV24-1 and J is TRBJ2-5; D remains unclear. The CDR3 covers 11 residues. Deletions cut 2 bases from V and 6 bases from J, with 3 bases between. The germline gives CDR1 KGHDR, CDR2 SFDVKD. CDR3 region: CATSDYKTQYF. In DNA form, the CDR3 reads TGTGCCACCAGTGATTATAAGACCCAGTACTTC.

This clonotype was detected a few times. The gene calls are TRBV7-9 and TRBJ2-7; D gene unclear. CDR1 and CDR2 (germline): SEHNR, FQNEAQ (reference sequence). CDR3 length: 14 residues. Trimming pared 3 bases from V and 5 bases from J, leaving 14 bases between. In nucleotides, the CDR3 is TGTGCCAGCAGCTTGGGTCCTACTTCCGACGAGCAGTACTTC. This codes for CASSLGPTSDEQYF.

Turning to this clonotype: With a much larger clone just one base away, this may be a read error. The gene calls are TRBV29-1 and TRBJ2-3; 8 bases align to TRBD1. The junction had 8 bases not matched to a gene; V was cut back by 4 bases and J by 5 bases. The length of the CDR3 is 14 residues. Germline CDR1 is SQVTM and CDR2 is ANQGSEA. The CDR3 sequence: CSVVAGGDVDTQYF. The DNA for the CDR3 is TGCAGCGTTGTGGCAGGGGGCGATGTAGATACGCAGTATTTT.

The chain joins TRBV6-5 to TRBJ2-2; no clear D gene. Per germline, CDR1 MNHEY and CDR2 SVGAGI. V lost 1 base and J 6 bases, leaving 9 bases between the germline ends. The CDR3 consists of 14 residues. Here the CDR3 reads CASSYWLEAGELFF. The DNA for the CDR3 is TGTGCCAGCAGTTACTGGCTAGAGGCCGGGGAGCTGTTTTTT.

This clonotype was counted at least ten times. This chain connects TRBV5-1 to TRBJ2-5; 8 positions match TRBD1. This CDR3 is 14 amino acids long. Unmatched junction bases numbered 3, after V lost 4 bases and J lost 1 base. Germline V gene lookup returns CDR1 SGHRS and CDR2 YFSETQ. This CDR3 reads CASSIGQGQETQYF. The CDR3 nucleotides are TGCGCCAGCAGCATCGGACAGGGCCAAGAGACCCAGTACTTC.

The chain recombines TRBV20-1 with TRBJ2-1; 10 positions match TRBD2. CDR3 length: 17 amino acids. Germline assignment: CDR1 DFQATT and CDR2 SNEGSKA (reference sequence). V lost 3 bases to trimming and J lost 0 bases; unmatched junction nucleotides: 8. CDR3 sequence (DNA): TGCAGTGCTAGGGCCCTTTCTAGCGGGAGCTCCTACAATGAGCAGTTCTTC. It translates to CSARALSSGSSYNEQFF.

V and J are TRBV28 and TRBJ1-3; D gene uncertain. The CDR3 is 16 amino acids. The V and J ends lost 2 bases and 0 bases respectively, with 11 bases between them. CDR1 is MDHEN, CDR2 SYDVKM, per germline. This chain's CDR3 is CASSLGVGSSGNTIYF. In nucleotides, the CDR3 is TGTGCCAGCAGTTTAGGGGTCGGCAGCTCTGGAAACACCATATATTTT.

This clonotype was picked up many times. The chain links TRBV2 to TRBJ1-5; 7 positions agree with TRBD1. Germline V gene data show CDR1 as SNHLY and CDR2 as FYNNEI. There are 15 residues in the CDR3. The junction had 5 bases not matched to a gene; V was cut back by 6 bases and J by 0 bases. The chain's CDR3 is CASRKGQNSNQPQHF. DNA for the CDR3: TGTGCCAGCAGAAAGGGACAGAATAGCAATCAGCCCCAGCATTTT.

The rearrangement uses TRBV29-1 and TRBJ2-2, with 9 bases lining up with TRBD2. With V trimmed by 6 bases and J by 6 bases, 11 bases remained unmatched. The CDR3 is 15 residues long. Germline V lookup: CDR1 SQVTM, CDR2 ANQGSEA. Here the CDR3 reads CSVFSGRRGSGELFF. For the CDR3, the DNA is TGCAGCGTCTTTAGCGGGAGAAGAGGCTCCGGGGAGCTGTTTTTT.

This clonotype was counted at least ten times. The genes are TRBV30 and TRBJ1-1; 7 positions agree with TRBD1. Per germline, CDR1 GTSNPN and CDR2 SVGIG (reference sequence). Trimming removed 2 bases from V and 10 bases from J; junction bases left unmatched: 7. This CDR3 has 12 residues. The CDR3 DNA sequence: TGTGCCTGGAGTAACAGGGGAGGGGGAGCTTTCTTT. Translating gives CAWSNRGGGAFF.

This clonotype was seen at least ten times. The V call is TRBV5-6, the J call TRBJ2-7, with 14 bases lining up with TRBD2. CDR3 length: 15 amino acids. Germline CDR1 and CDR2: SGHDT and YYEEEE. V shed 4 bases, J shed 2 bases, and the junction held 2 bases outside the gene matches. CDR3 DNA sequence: TGTGCCAGCAGCCCGGGACTAGCGGGAGCCTACGAGCAGTACTTC. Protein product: CASSPGLAGAYEQYF.